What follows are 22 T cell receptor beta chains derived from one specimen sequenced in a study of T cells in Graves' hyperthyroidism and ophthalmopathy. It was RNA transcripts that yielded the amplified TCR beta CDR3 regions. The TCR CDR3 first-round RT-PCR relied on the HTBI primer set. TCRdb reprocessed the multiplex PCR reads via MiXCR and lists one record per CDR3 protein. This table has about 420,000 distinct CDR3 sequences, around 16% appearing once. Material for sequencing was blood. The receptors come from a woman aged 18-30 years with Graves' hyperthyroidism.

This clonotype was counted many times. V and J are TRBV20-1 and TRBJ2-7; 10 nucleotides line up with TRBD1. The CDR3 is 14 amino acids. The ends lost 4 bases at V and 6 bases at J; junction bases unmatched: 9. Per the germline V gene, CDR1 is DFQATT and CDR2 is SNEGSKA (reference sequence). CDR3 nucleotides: TGCAGTGCTATGCGGGACAGGGGTGCTAGCGAGCAGTACTTC. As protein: CSAMRDRGASEQYF.

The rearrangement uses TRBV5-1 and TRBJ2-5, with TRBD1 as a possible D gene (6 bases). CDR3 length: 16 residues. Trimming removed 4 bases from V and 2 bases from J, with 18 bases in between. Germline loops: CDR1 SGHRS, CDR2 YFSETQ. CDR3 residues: CASSAASTGRQETQYF. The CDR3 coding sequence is TGCGCCAGCAGCGCGGCCAGCACAGGGCGGCAAGAGACCCAGTACTTC. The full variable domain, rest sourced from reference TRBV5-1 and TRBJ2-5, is KAGVTQTPRYLIKTRGQQVTLSCSPISGHRSVSWYQQTPGQGLQFLFEYFSETQRNKGNFPGRFSGRQFSNSRSEMNVSTLELGDSALYLCASSAASTGRQETQYFGPGTRLLVL.

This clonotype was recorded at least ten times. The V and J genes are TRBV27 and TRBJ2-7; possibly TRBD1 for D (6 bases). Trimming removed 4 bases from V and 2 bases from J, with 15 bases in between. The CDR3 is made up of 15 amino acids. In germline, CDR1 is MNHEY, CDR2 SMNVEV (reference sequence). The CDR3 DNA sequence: TGTGCCAGCAGTTCCTCGGGGACACAGACCTACGAGCAGTACTTC. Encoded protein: CASSSSGTQTYEQYF.

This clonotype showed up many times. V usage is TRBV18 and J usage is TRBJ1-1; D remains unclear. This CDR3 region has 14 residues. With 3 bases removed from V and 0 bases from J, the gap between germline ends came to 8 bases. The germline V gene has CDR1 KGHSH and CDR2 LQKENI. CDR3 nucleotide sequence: TGTGCCAGCTCACCCTCTACAATGAACACTGAAGCTTTCTTT. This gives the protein CASSPSTMNTEAFF.

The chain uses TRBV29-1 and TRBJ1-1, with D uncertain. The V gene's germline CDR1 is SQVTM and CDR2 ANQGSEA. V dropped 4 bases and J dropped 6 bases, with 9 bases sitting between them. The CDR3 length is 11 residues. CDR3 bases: TGCAGCGTTGTGACAAATGCTGAAGCTTTCTTT. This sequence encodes CSVVTNAEAFF.

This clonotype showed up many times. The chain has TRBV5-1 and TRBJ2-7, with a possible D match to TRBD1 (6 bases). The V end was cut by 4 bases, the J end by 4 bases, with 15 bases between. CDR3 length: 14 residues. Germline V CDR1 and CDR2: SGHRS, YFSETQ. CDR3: CASSPSPDSYEQYF. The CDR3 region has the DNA TGCGCCAGCAGCCCCAGCCCGGACAGTTACGAGCAGTACTTC.

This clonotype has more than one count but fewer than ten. CDR3 residues: CSVEFAAKNIQYF. Here the CDR3 DNA reads TGCAGCGTTGAGTTCGCAGCCAAAAACATTCAGTACTTC. The chain employs TRBV29-1 and TRBJ2-4; unclear D gene. The CDR3 has 13 residues. Germline CDR1 SQVTM, CDR2 ANQGSEA. V was clipped by 3 bases and J by 0 bases, with 6 bases between them.

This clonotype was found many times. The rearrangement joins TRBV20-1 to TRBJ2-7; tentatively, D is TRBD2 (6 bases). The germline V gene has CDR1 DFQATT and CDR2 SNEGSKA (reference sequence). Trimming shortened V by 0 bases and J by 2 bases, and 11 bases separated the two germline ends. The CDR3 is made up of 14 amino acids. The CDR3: CSARDAGRPYEQYF. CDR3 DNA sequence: TGCAGTGCTAGAGATGCGGGACGTCCCTACGAGCAGTACTTC.

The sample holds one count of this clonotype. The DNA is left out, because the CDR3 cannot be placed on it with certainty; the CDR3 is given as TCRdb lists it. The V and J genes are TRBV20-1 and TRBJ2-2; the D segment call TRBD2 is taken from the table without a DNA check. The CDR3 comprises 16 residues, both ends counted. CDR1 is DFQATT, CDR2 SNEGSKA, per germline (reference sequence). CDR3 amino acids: CSARVAGVFGAGELFF.

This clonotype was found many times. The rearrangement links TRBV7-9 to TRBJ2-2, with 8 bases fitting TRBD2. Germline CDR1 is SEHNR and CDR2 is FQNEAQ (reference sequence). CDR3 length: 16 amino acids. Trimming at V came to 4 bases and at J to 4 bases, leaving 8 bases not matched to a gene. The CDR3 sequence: CASSSAGGRITGELFF. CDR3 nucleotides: TGTGCCAGCAGCTCCGCAGGCGGGAGGATCACCGGGGAGCTGTTTTTT.

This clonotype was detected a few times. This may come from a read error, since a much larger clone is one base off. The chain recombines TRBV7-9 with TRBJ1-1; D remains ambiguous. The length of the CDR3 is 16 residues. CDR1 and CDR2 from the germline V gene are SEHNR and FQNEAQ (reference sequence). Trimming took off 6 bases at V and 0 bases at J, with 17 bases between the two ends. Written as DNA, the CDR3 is TGTGCCAGCAGTTACTCGAGACGAGCCATGAACACTGAAGCTTTCTTT. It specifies CASSYSRRAMNTEAFF.

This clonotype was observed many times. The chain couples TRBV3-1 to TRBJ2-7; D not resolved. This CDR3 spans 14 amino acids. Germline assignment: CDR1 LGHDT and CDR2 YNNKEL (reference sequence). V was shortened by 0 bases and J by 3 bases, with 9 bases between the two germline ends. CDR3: CASSQEPHGYEQYF. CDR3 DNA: TGTGCCAGCAGCCAAGAACCCCATGGCTACGAGCAGTACTTC.

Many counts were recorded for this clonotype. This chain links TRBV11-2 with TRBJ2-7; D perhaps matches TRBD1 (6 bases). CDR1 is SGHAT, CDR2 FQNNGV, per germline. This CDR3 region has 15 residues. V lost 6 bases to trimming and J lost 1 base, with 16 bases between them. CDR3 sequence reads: CASSYGSGDSYEQYF. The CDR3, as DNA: TGTGCCAGCAGTTATGGGTCAGGGGATTCCTACGAGCAGTACTTC.

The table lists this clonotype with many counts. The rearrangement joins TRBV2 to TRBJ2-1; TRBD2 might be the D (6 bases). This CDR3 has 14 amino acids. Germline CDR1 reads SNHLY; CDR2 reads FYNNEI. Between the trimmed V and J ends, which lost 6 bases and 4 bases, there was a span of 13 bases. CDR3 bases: TGTGCCAGCAGCGACAAGACTAGTTACAATGAGCAGTTCTTC. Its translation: CASSDKTSYNEQFF.

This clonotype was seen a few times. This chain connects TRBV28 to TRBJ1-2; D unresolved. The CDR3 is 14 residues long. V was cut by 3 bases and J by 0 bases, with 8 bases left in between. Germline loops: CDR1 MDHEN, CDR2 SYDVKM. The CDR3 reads CASSFGGSNYGYTF. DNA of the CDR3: TGTGCCAGCAGTTTTGGCGGATCTAACTATGGCTACACCTTC.

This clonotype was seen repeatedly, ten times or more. CDR3 protein: CASSFSSSDYNEQFF. The CDR3 coding sequence is TGTGCCAGCAGCTTCAGTTCGTCAGACTACAATGAGCAGTTCTTC. The chain has TRBV11-2 and TRBJ2-1, with no clear D. The V gene lost 3 bases and the J gene lost 3 bases, with 12 bases spanning the gap. CDR1 SGHAT and CDR2 FQNNGV come from the germline V gene. The length of the CDR3 is 15 residues. The whole variable domain, remainder taken from reference TRBV11-2 and TRBJ2-1, is EAGVAQSPRYKIIEKRQSVAFWCNPISGHATLYWYQQILGQGPKLLIQFQNNGVVDDSQLPKDRFSAERLKGVDSTLKIQPAKLEDSAVYLCASSFSSSDYNEQFFGPGTRLTVL.

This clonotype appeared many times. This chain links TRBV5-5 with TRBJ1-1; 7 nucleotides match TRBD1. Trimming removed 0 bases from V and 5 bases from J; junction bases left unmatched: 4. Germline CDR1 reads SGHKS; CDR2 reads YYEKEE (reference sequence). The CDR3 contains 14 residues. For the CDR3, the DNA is TGTGCCAGCAGCTTGGTGCCAGGGGGGACTGAAGCTTTCTTT. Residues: CASSLVPGGTEAFF.

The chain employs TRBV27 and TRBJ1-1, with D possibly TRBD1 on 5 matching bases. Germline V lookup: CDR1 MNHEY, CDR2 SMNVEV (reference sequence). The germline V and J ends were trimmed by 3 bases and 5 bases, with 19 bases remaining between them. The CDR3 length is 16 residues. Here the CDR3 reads CASSFSKRGVGTEAFF. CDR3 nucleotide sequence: TGTGCCAGCAGTTTTAGTAAGAGGGGAGTAGGGACTGAAGCTTTCTTT.

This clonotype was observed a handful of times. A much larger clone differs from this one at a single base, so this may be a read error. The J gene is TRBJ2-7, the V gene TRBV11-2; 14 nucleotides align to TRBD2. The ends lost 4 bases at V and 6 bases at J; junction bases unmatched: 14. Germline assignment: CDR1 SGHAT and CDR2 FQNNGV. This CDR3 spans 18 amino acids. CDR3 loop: CASSSLQSTSGRASEQYF. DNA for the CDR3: TGTGCCAGCAGCTCTCTCCAATCGACTAGCGGGAGGGCCAGCGAGCAGTACTTC. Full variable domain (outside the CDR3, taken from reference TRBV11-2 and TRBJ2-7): EAGVAQSPRYKIIEKRQSVAFWCNPISGHATLYWYQQILGQGPKLLIQFQNNGVVDDSQLPKDRFSAERLKGVDSTLKIQPAKLEDSAVYLCASSSLQSTSGRASEQYFGPGTRLTVT.

The CDR3 reads CASRHGTSGYEQYF. The CDR3 DNA sequence: TGTGCCAGCAGGCACGGGACTAGCGGTTACGAGCAGTACTTC. V usage is TRBV7-9 and J usage is TRBJ2-7; 11 bases are shared with TRBD2. The CDR3 contains 14 residues. CDR1 is SEHNR and CDR2 is FQNEAQ in the germline V gene (reference sequence). The V segment lost 6 bases and the J segment 4 bases; nucleotides outside the gene matches: 5.

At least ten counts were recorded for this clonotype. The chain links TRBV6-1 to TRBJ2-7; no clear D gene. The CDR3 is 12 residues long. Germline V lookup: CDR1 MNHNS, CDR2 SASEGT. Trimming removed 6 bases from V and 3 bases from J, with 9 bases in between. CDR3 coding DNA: TGTGCCAGCAGCCTAAACAACTACGAGCAGTACTTC. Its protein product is CASSLNNYEQYF.

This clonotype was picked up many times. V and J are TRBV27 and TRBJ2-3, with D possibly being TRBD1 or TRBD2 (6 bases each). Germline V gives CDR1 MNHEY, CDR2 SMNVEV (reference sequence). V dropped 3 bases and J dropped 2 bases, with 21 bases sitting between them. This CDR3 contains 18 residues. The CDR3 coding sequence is TGTGCCAGCAGTTTGGTCCCATCAAGAGGGGGGACCACAGATACGCAGTATTTT. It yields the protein CASSLVPSRGGTTDTQYF.